This T cell receptor beta chain is from a study of long-term antiretroviral therapy in people with HIV. This CDR3 region has 15 residues. CDR1 is MNHNY and CDR2 is SVGAGI in the germline V gene (reference sequence). Trimming took off 6 bases at V and 5 bases at J, with 19 bases between the two ends. Runs used v3.0 of the immunoSEQ assay and were done at survey level. The protocol was immunoSEQ multiplex PCR, while the TCRdb copy is restricted to in-frame clones and leaves out a portion. The data show tens of thousands of clones, around 84% seen once. V gene TRBV6-6 combines with J gene TRBJ1-1; D perhaps matches TRBD1 (5 bases). The starting material was unsorted PBMCs, obtained 0.2 years after starting antiretroviral therapy. This sequence originates from a woman aged 30 to 39 with HIV. CDR3 nucleotide sequence: TGTGCCAGCAGCCCCCTATTTCAGGGAGCAACTGAAGCTTTCTTT. It encodes CASSPLFQGATEAFF.